The 30 T cell receptor beta chains below were found in one sample sequenced in a study of T-cell memory formation after mild COVID-19. One entry per CDR3 protein, called by TCRdb with MiXCR from the 5' RACE reads. The sample lists 100,000 to 130,000 distinct CDR3 sequences, 13% to 15% seen once, with 35% to 40% in the top ten. Material: PBMCs or a T cell subset sorted from them (not recorded which). These receptors all stem from a man younger than 30 who had mild COVID-19 (a few samples of this study predate the infection). Cell type and time point are not known.

The J gene is TRBJ1-4, the V gene TRBV6-5; D uncertain. Germline-derived CDR1 and CDR2 are MNHEY and SVGAGI. This CDR3 has 14 residues. V lost 6 bases to trimming and J lost 5 bases, with 13 bases between them. The CDR3 spells CASSRTAGNEKLFF. The CDR3 DNA reads TGTGCCAGCAGCCGAACGGCGGGCAATGAAAAACTGTTTTTT.

This clonotype turned up a few times. V gene TRBV3-1 combines with J gene TRBJ2-7; unclear D gene. The ends were cut back, 4 bases at V and 7 bases at J, with 11 bases in the middle. The CDR3 has 12 residues. CDR1 LGHDT and CDR2 YNNKEL come from the germline V gene (reference sequence). CDR3 protein: CASSRTWDEQYV. The CDR3 region has the DNA TGTGCCAGCAGCCGCACATGGGATGAGCAGTACGTC.

CDR3 region: CASSQVVNQPQHF. CDR3 nucleotide sequence: TGCGCCAGCAGCCAAGTGGTTAATCAGCCCCAGCATTTT. The chain uses TRBV4-3 and TRBJ1-5, with D uncertain. This CDR3 comprises 13 residues. Trimming stripped 1 base from V and 4 bases from J, with 5 bases between. Germline V CDR1 and CDR2: LGHNA, YSLEER.

This clonotype was detected only a few times. This chain uses TRBV2 with TRBJ2-5, with 12 bases lining up with TRBD2. Germline loops: CDR1 SNHLY, CDR2 FYNNEI. The CDR3 is 16 residues long. V was clipped by 5 bases and J by 2 bases; unmatched bases: 6. The CDR3 coding sequence is TGTGCCAGCAGTAAGCCCCTAGCGGGGGGGCAAGAGACCCAGTACTTC. It translates to CASSKPLAGGQETQYF.

The chain employs TRBV6-2 or TRBV6-3 and TRBJ2-7; D unresolved. CDR1 is MNHEY and CDR2 is SVGEGT in the germline V gene. V shed 6 bases and J shed 4 bases, with 13 bases lying between them. The CDR3 covers 13 residues. In DNA, the CDR3 is TGTGCCAGCAGCCCAGGCCGGTTGTACGAGCAGTACTTC. This sequence encodes CASSPGRLYEQYF.

This clonotype was seen many times. V gene TRBV4-1 combines with J gene TRBJ2-7, with TRBD2 matching over 9 bases. Germline CDR1 MGHRA, CDR2 YSYEKL. The CDR3 extends over 17 amino acids. Germline trimming cut 0 bases from V and 4 bases from J; bases unmatched to any gene: 10. CDR3 nucleotides: TGCGCCAGCAGCCAAGAGTACGGCGGGGGGGCCAGGTACGAGCAGTACTTC. Its protein is CASSQEYGGGARYEQYF.

In its sample, this clonotype was seen a few times. The V gene is TRBV4-1, the J gene TRBJ1-4; the D gene is possibly TRBD1 (5 bases). The CDR3 is 15 amino acids. Deletions cut 0 bases from V and 7 bases from J, with 12 bases between. The germline CDR1 and CDR2 sequences are MGHRA and YSYEKL. The CDR3 protein is CASSQEGGPPEKLFF. CDR3 bases: TGCGCCAGCAGCCAAGAGGGGGGACCGCCTGAAAAACTGTTTTTT.

This chain connects TRBV6-2 or TRBV6-3 to TRBJ2-5; D unresolved. The V end lost 6 bases, the J end lost 0 bases, and 14 bases lay between the germline ends. Germline V gene data show CDR1 as MNHEY and CDR2 as SVGEGT. This CDR3 spans 15 amino acids. CDR3 bases: TGTGCCAGCAGCTCCGGGCAAACAGACCAAGAGACCCAGTACTTC. Amino acid sequence: CASSSGQTDQETQYF.

This clonotype turned up a few times. J is TRBJ2-7 and V is TRBV6-1, with 11 bases lining up with TRBD2. The CDR3 extends over 15 amino acids. Germline V lookup: CDR1 MNHNS, CDR2 SASEGT. The V segment lost 4 bases and the J segment 2 bases; nucleotides outside the gene matches: 4. This chain's CDR3 is CASSVTSGVAYEQYF. The CDR3 nucleotides read TGTGCCAGCAGTGTGACTAGCGGGGTCGCCTACGAGCAGTACTTC.

The V call is TRBV20-1, the J call TRBJ2-1; D may be TRBD1 or TRBD2 (5 bases each). The CDR3 consists of 16 residues. The germline CDR1 and CDR2 sequences are DFQATT and SNEGSKA (reference sequence). Trimming left V 2 bases short and J 7 bases short, with 21 bases between. The CDR3 spells CSARLKDLGRTNEQFF. The CDR3 region has the DNA TGCAGTGCTAGACTCAAAGATTTGGGACGAACGAATGAGCAGTTCTTC.

This clonotype was seen repeatedly, ten times or more. This rearrangement joins TRBV11-2 to TRBJ2-3; 13 bases fit TRBD2. Germline V gene lookup returns CDR1 SGHAT and CDR2 FQNNGV. This CDR3 is 16 amino acids long. J lost 6 bases, V lost 5 bases, and 8 bases had no gene match. The CDR3 nucleotides are TGTGCCAGCAGCCCCTGGACTAGCGGGGGCTCGGATACGCAGTATTTT. This codes for CASSPWTSGGSDTQYF.

At least ten counts were recorded for this clonotype. The chain is built from TRBV7-9 and TRBJ2-2; D remains unclear. This CDR3 contains 14 residues. Germline V gene lookup returns CDR1 SEHNR and CDR2 FQNEAQ (reference sequence). The ends were cut back, 2 bases at V and 1 base at J, with 5 bases in the middle. The CDR3 loop is CASSLTENTGELFF. The CDR3 DNA is TGTGCCAGCAGCTTAACCGAGAACACCGGGGAGCTGTTTTTT.

In its sample, this clonotype was seen a few times. The V gene is TRBV19, the J gene TRBJ2-3; 8 bases fit TRBD1. This CDR3 region has 15 residues. V trimming: 5 bases; J trimming: 2 bases; junction bases outside the gene matches: 6. The germline CDR1 and CDR2 sequences are LNHDA and SQIVND (reference sequence). CDR3 sequence (DNA): TGTGCCAGTAGTGAGGGGCAGGGGGCCACAGATACGCAGTATTTT. Translation: CASSEGQGATDTQYF. The entire variable domain, with the rest obtained from reference TRBV19 and TRBJ2-3, is as follows: DGGITQSPKYLFRKEGQNVTLSCEQNLNHDAMYWYRQDPGQGLRLIYYSQIVNDFQKGDIAEGYSVSREKKESFPLTVTSAQKNPTAFYLCASSEGQGATDTQYFGPGTRLTVL.

The table lists this clonotype with a few counts. The gene calls are TRBV5-1 and TRBJ1-2; D is possibly TRBD1 (6 bases). The CDR3 extends over 15 amino acids. Trimming pared 1 base from V and 3 bases from J, leaving 13 bases between. From germline, CDR1 is SGHRS and CDR2 YFSETQ. The CDR3 coding sequence is TGCGCCAGCAGCTTGTTAGGACAGAACGACTATGGCTACACCTTC. This encodes CASSLLGQNDYGYTF.

V is TRBV20-1 and J is TRBJ2-1; 7 bases are a match to TRBD2. This CDR3 has 13 amino acids. J lost 8 bases, V lost 5 bases, and 9 bases had no gene match. The V gene's germline CDR1 is DFQATT and CDR2 SNEGSKA (reference sequence). CDR3 loop: CSAAAGTLYEQFF. CDR3 DNA sequence: TGCAGTGCTGCAGCGGGGACGCTCTATGAGCAGTTCTTC.

This clonotype was found many times. The chain joins TRBV7-2 to TRBJ2-7; 7 nucleotides align to TRBD2. The CDR3 runs to 16 residues. Germline trimming cut 2 bases from V and 1 base from J; bases unmatched to any gene: 8. Germline CDR1 and CDR2: SGHTA and FQGNSA. The CDR3: CASSLSIGRASYEQYF. DNA of the CDR3: TGTGCCAGCAGCTTATCTATTGGGAGGGCTTCCTACGAGCAGTACTTC.

This clonotype was seen many times. The chain uses TRBV5-1 and TRBJ2-2, with 8 bases matching TRBD2. The V and J ends lost 2 bases and 4 bases, in that order; junction bases with no gene match: 4. CDR1 SGHRS and CDR2 YFSETQ come from the germline V gene. The CDR3 runs 15 residues. For the CDR3, the DNA is TGCGCCAGCAGCTTCGGGGGGGCAAGCACCGGGGAGCTGTTTTTT. Translating it yields CASSFGGASTGELFF.

This clonotype was found a few times. The chain is built from TRBV4-3 and TRBJ2-3, with D perhaps TRBD1 (8 bases). Germline V lookup: CDR1 LGHNA, CDR2 YSLEER. This CDR3 has 16 amino acids. V was clipped by 7 bases and J by 3 bases, with 20 bases between them. Here the CDR3 reads CASTPRQGRVTDTQYF. The DNA of the CDR3 is TGCGCCAGCACCCCCCGACAGGGGAGGGTGACAGATACGCAGTATTTT.

This clonotype was counted ten times or more. J is TRBJ1-1 and V is TRBV6-6, with no clear D. The CDR3 consists of 13 residues. Trimming left V 6 bases short and J 0 bases short, with 8 bases between. Germline V gives CDR1 MNHNY, CDR2 SVGAGI (reference sequence). CDR3 protein: CASSLSMNTEAFF. The CDR3 nucleotides are TGTGCCAGCAGCCTAAGTATGAACACTGAAGCTTTCTTT.

This clonotype was detected a few times. This chain connects TRBV7-9 to TRBJ1-1; D unresolved. The CDR3 runs to 15 residues. Germline CDR1 is SEHNR and CDR2 is FQNEAQ (reference sequence). V was cut by 1 base and J by 3 bases, with 12 bases left in between. The CDR3 coding sequence is TGTGCCAGCAGCTTAGATGGGAGGTCTTACACTGAAGCTTTCTTT. Its translation is CASSLDGRSYTEAFF.

Ten or more counts support this clonotype. V is TRBV6-6 and J is TRBJ2-7; D perhaps matches TRBD1 (5 bases). CDR3 size: 15 residues. Between the trimmed V and J ends, which lost 0 bases and 3 bases, there was a span of 12 bases. The germline V gene has CDR1 MNHNY and CDR2 SVGAGI (reference sequence). CDR3 sequence reads: CASSYSPARDYEQYF. The CDR3 DNA reads TGTGCCAGCAGTTACTCCCCCGCCAGGGACTACGAGCAGTACTTC.

The chain joins TRBV10-3 to TRBJ2-5, with TRBD2 as a possible D gene (6 bases). CDR3 length: 15 amino acids. The V end lost 2 bases, the J end lost 0 bases, and 10 bases lay between the germline ends. Germline CDR1 reads ENHRY; CDR2 reads SYGVKD. CDR3 in amino acids: CAISERGTYQETQYF. The CDR3 nucleotides read TGTGCCATCAGTGAGCGGGGGACGTACCAAGAGACCCAGTACTTC.

V is TRBV9 and J is TRBJ2-3; 7 nucleotides match TRBD2. The CDR3 length is 16 residues. V shed 2 bases and J 0 bases; nucleotides not matched to a gene: 6. CDR1 and CDR2 from the germline V gene are SGDLS and YYNGEE. CDR3 in amino acids: CASSVRGIASTDTQYF. Here the CDR3 DNA reads TGTGCCAGCAGCGTGCGGGGGATCGCTAGCACAGATACGCAGTATTTT.

This clonotype was observed many times. The chain joins TRBV4-3 to TRBJ2-2, with D uncertain. The germline V and J ends were trimmed by 0 bases and 2 bases, with 13 bases remaining between them. This CDR3 comprises 17 residues. Germline lookup yields CDR1 LGHNA and CDR2 YSLEER. As DNA, the CDR3 is TGCGCCAGCAGCCAAGAGGGTGGCAGATCTAACACCGGGGAGCTGTTTTTT. This translates into CASSQEGGRSNTGELFF.

This clonotype was picked up many times. The chain carries TRBV20-1 and TRBJ2-3; 7 bases line up with TRBD2. The trim removed 5 bases at V and 2 bases at J, leaving 13 bases unmatched. The CDR3 has 16 amino acids. Germline-derived CDR1 and CDR2 are DFQATT and SNEGSKA (reference sequence). The CDR3 region has the DNA TGCAGTGCTGGGGAGGGAGGGACTACATACACAGATACGCAGTATTTT. It encodes CSAGEGGTTYTDTQYF.

This clonotype showed up just a few times. This chain links TRBV4-1 with TRBJ1-6, with D possibly TRBD1 on 5 matching bases. V dropped 3 bases and J dropped 17 bases, with 17 bases sitting between them. CDR1 and CDR2 (germline): MGHRA, YSYEKL. The length of the CDR3 is 13 residues. CDR3 protein: CASSQSEGPRFHF. In DNA form, the CDR3 reads TGCGCCAGCAGCCAGTCCGAGGGGCCGCGGTTCCACTTT.

The chain combines TRBV19 with TRBJ1-1; no clear D. Germline V gives CDR1 LNHDA, CDR2 SQIVND (reference sequence). This CDR3 is 14 amino acids long. V was pared by 3 bases and J by 1 base, with 9 bases between. Here the CDR3 reads CASSIRVGNTEAFF. CDR3 bases: TGTGCCAGTAGTATTCGAGTGGGGAACACTGAAGCTTTCTTT.

The rearrangement joins TRBV9 to TRBJ1-1; D might be TRBD1 (5 bases). Germline V gene data show CDR1 as SGDLS and CDR2 as YYNGEE. The CDR3 loop spans 12 amino acids. V lost 3 bases and J lost 9, with 12 bases in between. The CDR3 here is CASSGVTAQAFF. In DNA, the CDR3 is TGTGCCAGCAGCGGAGTGACAGCTCAAGCTTTCTTT.

The chain has TRBV4-1 and TRBJ1-3; D call uncertain. The CDR3 has 13 residues. V lost 4 bases, J lost 2 bases, and 6 bases lay in between. The germline V gene encodes CDR1 MGHRA and CDR2 YSYEKL. For the CDR3, the DNA is TGCGCCAGCAGCCCCCCAGCTGGAAACACCATATATTTT. This translates into CASSPPAGNTIYF.

This clonotype was picked up a small number of times. The chain couples TRBV6-5 to TRBJ1-1; D might be TRBD1 (5 bases). V was shortened by 0 bases and J by 4 bases, with 18 bases between the two germline ends. CDR1 and CDR2 (germline): MNHEY, SVGAGI. The CDR3 is 17 residues long. In DNA, the CDR3 is TGTGCCAGCAGTTACTCGTCGGGGGAAGTGTTAGTCACTGAAGCTTTCTTT. Translation gives CASSYSSGEVLVTEAFF.